Each of the 2 T cell receptor beta chains below was sequenced from the same sample in a study of shared clonotypes between healthy human individuals. Data came from immunoSEQ multiplex PCR; TCRdb stores just in-frame clones and leaves some out. This table has 1,500,000 or so clones, around 97% appearing once. Sequenced: naive CD4+ T cells sorted from blood. Subset indicated: CD45RA+ positively selected. The receptors here all came from a man younger than 40 in good health.

The chain joins TRBV27 to TRBJ2-3, with 7 positions matching TRBD1. J was trimmed by 2 bases and V by 5 bases; bases with no gene match: 10. Germline V gene data show CDR1 as MNHEY and CDR2 as SMNVEV (reference sequence). CDR3 length equals 16 residues. The DNA for the CDR3 is TGTGCCAGCAGTCGCAAAGTGGGACAGCACACAGATACGCAGTATTTT. Translated: CASSRKVGQHTDTQYF.

This rearrangement joins TRBV30 to TRBJ2-3; 7 bases are shared with TRBD2. J lost 5 bases, V lost 4 bases, and 12 bases had no gene match. CDR1 and CDR2 from the germline V gene are GTSNPN and SVGIG (reference sequence). This CDR3 is 15 amino acids long. CDR3 bases: TGTGCCTGGACCGTCGGCGGGAGCGTCGTAGATACGCAGTATTTT. Translated: CAWTVGGSVVDTQYF.